A selection of T cell receptor beta chains follows, all from one sample in a study of OX40 agonist ivuxolimab in advanced cancers. This table comes from immunoSEQ multiplex PCR, and its TCRdb copy is limited to in-frame clones, with some not included. The data contain approximately 91,000 clones, roughly 86% of them singletons. This specimen consisted of CD4+ or CD8+ T cells sorted from blood, obtained in a trial of the OX40 agonist ivuxolimab. These TCRs come from an adult with an advanced solid tumor such as melanoma, head and neck, liver or kidney cancer. Each CDR3 is given with its conserved first and last residue. D genes are given only for firm matches. Clone size is stated in some rows and not others, as once, few, many or a class when expanded.

d_call j_call clone_size v_call cdr3_nt cdr3_aa
TRBD1 TRBJ2-5 - TRBV4-3 TGCGCCAGCAGCCGAGGACAGGGAGGCGTAGAGACCCAGTACTTC CASSRGQGGVETQYF
- TRBJ2-3 few TRBV5-1 TGCGCCAGCAGCTCGGGACTTCACACAGATACGCAGTATTTT CASSSGLHTDTQYF
TRBD1 TRBJ1-5 - TRBV19 TGTGCCAGTAGTGCAGGGGGCTACAATCAGCCCCAGCATTTT CASSAGGYNQPQHF
- TRBJ2-2 - TRBV27 TGTGCCAGCAGGACCGTGAACACCGGGGAGCTGTTTTTT CASRTVNTGELFF
TRBD2 TRBJ2-3 - TRBV29-1 TGCAGCGTTGATAGCGGGAGGGATACAGATACGCAGTATTTT CSVDSGRDTDTQYF
TRBD1 TRBJ2-3 - TRBV28 TGTGCCAGCAGGAATACAGGGGCCGATACGCAGTATTTT CASRNTGADTQYF
- TRBJ1-2 - TRBV20-1 TGCAGTGCAGGGGCTAACTATGGCTACACCTTC CSAGANYGYTF
- TRBJ2-3 - TRBV28 TGTGCCAGCAGTTTATCCCCCCTAAAATACAGCACAGATACGCAGTATTTT CASSLSPLKYSTDTQYF
- TRBJ2-2 - TRBV2 TGTGCCAGCAGAGGGGTTAGCACCGGGGAGCTGTTTTTT CASRGVSTGELFF
- TRBJ1-5 few TRBV6-1 TGTGCCAGCAGGGGATACCGGGACAGCAATCAGCCCCAGCATTTT CASRGYRDSNQPQHF
- TRBJ1-2 - TRBV28 TGTGCCAGCAGTTCGGACAACTATGGCTACACCTTC CASSSDNYGYTF
TRBD1 TRBJ2-1 - TRBV27 TGTGCCAGCATCACACAGGGGGCGAGGGGGTACAATGAGCAGTTCTTC CASITQGARGYNEQFF
TRBD1 TRBJ2-1 - TRBV29-1 TGCAGCGTTGATTCGAGACAGGGGGCAATCAATGAGCAGTTCTTC CSVDSRQGAINEQFF